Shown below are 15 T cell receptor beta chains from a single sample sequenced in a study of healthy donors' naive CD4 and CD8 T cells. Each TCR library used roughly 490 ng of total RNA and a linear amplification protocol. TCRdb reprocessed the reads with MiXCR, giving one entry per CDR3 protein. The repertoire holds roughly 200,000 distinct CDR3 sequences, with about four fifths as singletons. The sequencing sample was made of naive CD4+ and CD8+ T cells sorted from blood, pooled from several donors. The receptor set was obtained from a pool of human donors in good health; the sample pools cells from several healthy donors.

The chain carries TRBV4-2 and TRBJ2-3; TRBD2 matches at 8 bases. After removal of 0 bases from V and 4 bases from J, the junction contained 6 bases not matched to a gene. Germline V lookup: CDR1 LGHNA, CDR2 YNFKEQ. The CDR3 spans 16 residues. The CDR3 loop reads CASSQDHGRAADTQYF. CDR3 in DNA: TGTGCCAGCAGCCAAGATCACGGGAGGGCCGCAGATACGCAGTATTTT.

This CDR3 is CAVYGGKLFF. The CDR3 DNA follows: TGTGCCGTCTACGGGGGAAAACTGTTTTTT. The V call is TRBV19, the J call TRBJ1-4, with D tentatively TRBD1 (5 bases). The V end lost 11 bases, the J end lost 10 bases, and 11 bases lay between the germline ends. The CDR3 is 10 amino acids. Germline CDR1 and CDR2: LNHDA and SQIVND (reference sequence).

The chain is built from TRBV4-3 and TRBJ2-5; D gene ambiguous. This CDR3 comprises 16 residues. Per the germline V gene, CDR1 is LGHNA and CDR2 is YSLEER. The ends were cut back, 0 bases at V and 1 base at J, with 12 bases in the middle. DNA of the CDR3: TGCGCCAGCAGCCAAGATACGCCTACAGTCCAAGAGACCCAGTACTTC. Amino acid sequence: CASSQDTPTVQETQYF.

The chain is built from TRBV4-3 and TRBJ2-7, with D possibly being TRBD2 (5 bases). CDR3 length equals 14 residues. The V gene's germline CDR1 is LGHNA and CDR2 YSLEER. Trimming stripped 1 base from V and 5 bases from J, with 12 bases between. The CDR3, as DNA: TGCGCCAGCAGCCAAGTTGTGACTAATGACGAGCAGTACTTC. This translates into CASSQVVTNDEQYF.

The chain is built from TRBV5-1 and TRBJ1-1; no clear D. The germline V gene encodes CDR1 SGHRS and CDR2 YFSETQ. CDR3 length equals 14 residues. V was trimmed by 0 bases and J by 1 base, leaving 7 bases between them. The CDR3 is CASSLGQSNTEAFF. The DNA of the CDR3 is TGCGCCAGCAGCTTGGGGCAATCGAACACTGAAGCTTTCTTT. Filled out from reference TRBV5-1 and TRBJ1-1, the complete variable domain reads KAGVTQTPRYLIKTRGQQVTLSCSPISGHRSVSWYQQTPGQGLQFLFEYFSETQRNKGNFPGRFSGRQFSNSRSEMNVSTLELGDSALYLCASSLGQSNTEAFFGQGTRLTVV.

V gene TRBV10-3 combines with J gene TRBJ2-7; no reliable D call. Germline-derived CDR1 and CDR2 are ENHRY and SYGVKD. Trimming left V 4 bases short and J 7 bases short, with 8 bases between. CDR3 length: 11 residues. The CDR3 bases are TGTGCCATCAGTGGGTTACAGGAGCAGTACTTC. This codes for CAISGLQEQYF.

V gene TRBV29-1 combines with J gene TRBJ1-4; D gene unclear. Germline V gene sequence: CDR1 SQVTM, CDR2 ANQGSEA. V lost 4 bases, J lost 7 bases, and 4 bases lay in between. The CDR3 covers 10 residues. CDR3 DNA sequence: TGCAGCGTTGCGGGTGAAAAACTGTTTTTT. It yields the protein CSVAGEKLFF.

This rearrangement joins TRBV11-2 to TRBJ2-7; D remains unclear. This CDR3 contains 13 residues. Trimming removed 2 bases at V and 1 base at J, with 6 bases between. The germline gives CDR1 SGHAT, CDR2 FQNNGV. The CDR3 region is CASSLQTSYEQYF. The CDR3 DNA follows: TGTGCCAGCAGCTTACAGACTTCCTACGAGCAGTACTTC.

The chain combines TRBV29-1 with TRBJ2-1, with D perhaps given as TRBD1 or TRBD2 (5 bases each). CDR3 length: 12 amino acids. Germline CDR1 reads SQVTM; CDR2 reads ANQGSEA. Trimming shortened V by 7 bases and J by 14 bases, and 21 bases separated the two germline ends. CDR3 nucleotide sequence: TGCAGCGAGAAAAGGGGAGACGAAAGAGAGTTCTTC. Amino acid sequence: CSEKRGDEREFF.

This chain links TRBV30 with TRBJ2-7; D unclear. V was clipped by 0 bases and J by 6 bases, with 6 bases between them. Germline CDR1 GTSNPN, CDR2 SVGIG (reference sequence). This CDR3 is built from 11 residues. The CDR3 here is CAWSVMSEQYF. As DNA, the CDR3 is TGTGCCTGGAGTGTTATGTCCGAGCAGTACTTC.

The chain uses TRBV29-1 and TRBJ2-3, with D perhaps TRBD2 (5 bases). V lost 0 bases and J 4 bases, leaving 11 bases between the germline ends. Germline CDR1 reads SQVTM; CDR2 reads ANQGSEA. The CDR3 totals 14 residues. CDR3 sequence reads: CSVEDLAKADTQYF. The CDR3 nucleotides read TGCAGCGTTGAAGATCTAGCTAAAGCAGATACGCAGTATTTT.

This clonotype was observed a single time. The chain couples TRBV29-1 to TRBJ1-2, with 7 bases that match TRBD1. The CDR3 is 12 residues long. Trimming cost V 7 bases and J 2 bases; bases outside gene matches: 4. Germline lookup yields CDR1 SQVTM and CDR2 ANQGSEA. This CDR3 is CSATGENYGYTF. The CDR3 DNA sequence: TGCAGCGCTACAGGGGAGAACTATGGCTACACCTTC. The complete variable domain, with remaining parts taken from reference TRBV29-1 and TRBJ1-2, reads SAVISQKPSRDICQRGTSLTIQCQVDSQVTMMFWYRQQPGQSLTLIATANQGSEATYESGFVIDKFPISRPNLTFSTLTVSNMSPEDSSIYLCSATGENYGYTFGSGTRLTVV.

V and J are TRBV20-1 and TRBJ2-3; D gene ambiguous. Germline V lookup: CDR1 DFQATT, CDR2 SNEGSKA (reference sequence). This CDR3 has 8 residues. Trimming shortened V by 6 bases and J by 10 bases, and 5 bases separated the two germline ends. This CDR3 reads CSALAQYF. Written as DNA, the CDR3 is TGCAGTGCCCTGGCGCAGTATTTT.

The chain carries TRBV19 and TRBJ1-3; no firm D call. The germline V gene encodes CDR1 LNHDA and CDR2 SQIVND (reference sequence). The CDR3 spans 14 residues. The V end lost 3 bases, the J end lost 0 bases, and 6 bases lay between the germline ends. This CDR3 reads CASSISTSGNTIYF. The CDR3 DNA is TGTGCCAGTAGTATTTCCACCTCTGGAAACACCATATATTTT.

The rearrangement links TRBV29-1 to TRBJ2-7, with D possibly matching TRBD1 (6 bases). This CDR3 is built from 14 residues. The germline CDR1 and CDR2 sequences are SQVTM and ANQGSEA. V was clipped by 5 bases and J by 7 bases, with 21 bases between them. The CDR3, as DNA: TGCAGCGTTATAGAGGGGGACGGAGGTTGGGAGCAGTACTTC. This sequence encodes CSVIEGDGGWEQYF.